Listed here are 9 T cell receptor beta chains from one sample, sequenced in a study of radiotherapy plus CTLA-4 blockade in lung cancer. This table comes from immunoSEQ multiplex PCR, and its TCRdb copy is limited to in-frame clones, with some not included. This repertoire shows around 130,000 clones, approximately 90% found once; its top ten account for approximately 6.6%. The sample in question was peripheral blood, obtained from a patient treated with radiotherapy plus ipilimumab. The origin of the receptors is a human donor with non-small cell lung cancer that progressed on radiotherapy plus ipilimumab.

CDR3 DNA: TGTGCCAGCAGCTTAGCATTGGCATTTAGCTCTGGAAACACCATATATTTT. Its translation is CASSLALAFSSGNTIYF. This chain uses TRBV7-2 with TRBJ1-3; the D is unclear. This CDR3 comprises 17 residues. V shed 0 bases and J shed 0 bases, with 12 bases lying between them. The V gene's germline CDR1 is SGHTA and CDR2 FQGNSA.

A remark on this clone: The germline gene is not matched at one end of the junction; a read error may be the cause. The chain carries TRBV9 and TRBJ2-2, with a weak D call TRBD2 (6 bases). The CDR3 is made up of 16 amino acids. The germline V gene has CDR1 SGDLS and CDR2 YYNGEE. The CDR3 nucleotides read TGTACCAGCAGCGTAAGCGCCCGGCTAGCGACCGGGGAGCTGTTTTTT. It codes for CTSSVSARLATGELFF.

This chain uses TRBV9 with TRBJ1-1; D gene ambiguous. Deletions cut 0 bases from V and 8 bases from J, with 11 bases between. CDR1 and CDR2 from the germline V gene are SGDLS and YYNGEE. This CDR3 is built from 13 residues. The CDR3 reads CASSVAIETEAFF. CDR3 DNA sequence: TGTGCCAGCAGCGTAGCTATAGAAACCGAAGCTTTCTTT.

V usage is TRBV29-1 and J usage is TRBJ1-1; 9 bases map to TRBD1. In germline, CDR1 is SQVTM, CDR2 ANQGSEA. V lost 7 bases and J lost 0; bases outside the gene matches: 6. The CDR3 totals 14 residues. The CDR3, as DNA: TGCAGCGCCCCCGGGACAGGGATGAACACTGAAGCTTTCTTT. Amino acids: CSAPGTGMNTEAFF.

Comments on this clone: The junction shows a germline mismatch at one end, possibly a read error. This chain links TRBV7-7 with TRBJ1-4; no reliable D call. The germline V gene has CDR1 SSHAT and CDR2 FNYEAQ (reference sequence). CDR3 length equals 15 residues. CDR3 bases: TGTGCTAGCAGCCCGGAGCGAGGAACTAATGAAAAACTGTTTTTT. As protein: CASSPERGTNEKLFF.

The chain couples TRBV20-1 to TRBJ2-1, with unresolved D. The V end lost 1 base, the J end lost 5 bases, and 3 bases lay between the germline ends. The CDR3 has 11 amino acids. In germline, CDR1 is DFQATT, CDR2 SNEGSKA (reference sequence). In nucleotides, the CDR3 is TGCAGTGCTAGAGGGAACAATGAGCAGTTCTTC. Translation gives CSARGNNEQFF.

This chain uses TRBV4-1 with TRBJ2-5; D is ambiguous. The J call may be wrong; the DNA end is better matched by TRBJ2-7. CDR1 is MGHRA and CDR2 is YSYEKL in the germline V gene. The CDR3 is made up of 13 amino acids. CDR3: CASSHPGPYEQYF. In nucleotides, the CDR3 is TGCGCCAGCAGCCACCCCGGCCCCTACGAGCAGTACTTC.

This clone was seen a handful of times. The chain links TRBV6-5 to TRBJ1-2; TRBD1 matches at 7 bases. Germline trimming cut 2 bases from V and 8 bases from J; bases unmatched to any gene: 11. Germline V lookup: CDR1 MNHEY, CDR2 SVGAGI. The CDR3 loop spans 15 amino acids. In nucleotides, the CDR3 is TGTGCCAGCAGTTACGGACCGGACAGGTTACAGGGCTACACCTTC. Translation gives CASSYGPDRLQGYTF.

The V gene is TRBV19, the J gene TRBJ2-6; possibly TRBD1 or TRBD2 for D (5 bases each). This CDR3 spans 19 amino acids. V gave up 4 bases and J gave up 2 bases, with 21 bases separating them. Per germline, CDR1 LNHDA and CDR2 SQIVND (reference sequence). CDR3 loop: CASSTTGTQRSTGANVLTF. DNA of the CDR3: TGTGCCAGTAGTACGACCGGGACCCAACGCTCGACTGGGGCCAACGTCCTGACTTTC.